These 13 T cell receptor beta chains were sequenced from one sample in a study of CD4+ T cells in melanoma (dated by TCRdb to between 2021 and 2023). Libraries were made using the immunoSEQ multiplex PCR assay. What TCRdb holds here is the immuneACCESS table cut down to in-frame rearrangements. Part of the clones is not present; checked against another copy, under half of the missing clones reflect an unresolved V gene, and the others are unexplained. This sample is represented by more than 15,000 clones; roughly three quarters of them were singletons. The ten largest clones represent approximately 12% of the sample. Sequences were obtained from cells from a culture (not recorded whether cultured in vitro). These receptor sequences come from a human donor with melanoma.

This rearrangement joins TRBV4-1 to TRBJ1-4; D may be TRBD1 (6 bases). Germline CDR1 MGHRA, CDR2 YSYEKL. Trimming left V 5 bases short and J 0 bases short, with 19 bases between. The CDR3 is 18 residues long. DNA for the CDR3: TGCGCCAGCAGCAAAGGCGACCAGGGGATCACAACTAATGAAAAACTGTTTTTT. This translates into CASSKGDQGITTNEKLFF.

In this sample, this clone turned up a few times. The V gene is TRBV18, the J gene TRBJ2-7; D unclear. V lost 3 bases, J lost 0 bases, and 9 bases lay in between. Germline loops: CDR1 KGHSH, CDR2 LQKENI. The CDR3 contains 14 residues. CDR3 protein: CASSPQQDSYEQYF. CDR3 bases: TGTGCCAGCTCACCGCAGCAAGACTCCTACGAGCAGTACTTC. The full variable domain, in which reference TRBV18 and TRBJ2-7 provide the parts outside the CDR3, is NAGVMQNPRHLVRRRGQEARLRCSPMKGHSHVYWYRQLPEEGLKFMVYLQKENIIDESGMPKERFSAEFPKEGPSILRIQQVVRGDSAAYFCASSPQQDSYEQYFGPGTRLTVT.

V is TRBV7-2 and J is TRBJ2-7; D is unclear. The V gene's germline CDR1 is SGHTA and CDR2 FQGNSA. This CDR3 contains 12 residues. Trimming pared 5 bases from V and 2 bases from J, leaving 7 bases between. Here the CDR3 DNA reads TGTGCCAGCAGCCGGTTACCCTACGAGCAGTACTTC. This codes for CASSRLPYEQYF.

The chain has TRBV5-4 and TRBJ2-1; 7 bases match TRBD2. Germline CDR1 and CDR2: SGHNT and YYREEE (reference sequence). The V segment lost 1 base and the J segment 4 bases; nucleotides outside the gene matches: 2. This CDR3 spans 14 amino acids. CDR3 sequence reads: CASSLTSAYNEQFF. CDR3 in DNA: TGTGCCAGCAGCTTGACTAGCGCATACAATGAGCAGTTCTTC.

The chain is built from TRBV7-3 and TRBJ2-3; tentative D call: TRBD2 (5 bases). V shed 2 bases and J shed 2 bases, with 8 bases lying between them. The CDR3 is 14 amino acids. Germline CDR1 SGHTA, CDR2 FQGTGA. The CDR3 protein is CASSLSGFTDTQYF. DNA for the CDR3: TGTGCCAGCAGCTTATCGGGGTTCACAGATACGCAGTATTTT.

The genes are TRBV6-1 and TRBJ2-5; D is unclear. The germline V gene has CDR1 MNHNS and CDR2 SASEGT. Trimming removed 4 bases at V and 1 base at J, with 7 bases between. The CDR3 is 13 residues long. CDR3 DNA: TGTGCCAGCAGTGGATATCTCCAAGAGACCCAGTACTTC. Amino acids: CASSGYLQETQYF.

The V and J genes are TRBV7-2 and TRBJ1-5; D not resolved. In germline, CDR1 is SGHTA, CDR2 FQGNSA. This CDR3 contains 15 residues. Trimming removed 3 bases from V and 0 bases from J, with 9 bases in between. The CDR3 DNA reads TGTGCCAGCAGCTTCGGTTTGTATAGCAATCAGCCCCAGCATTTT. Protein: CASSFGLYSNQPQHF.

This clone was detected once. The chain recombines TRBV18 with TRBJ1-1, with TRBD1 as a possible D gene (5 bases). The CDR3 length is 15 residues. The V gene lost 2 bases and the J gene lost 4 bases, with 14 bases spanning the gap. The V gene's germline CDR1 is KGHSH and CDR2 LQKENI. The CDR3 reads CASSPGGARSTEAFF. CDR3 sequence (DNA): TGTGCCAGCTCACCAGGTGGGGCACGGAGCACTGAAGCTTTCTTT. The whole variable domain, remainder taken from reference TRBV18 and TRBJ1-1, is NAGVMQNPRHLVRRRGQEARLRCSPMKGHSHVYWYRQLPEEGLKFMVYLQKENIIDESGMPKERFSAEFPKEGPSILRIQQVVRGDSAAYFCASSPGGARSTEAFFGQGTRLTVV.

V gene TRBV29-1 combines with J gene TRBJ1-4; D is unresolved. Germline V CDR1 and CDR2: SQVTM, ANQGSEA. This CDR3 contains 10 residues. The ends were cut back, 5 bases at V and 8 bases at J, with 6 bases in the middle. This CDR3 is CSVLREKLFF. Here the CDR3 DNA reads TGCAGCGTTCTGAGAGAAAAACTGTTTTTT.

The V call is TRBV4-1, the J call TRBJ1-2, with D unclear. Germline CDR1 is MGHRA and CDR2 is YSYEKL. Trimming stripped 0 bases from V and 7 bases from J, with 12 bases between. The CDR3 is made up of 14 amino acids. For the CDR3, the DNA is TGCGCCAGCAGCCAAGAGGGGAATGCACGTGGCTACACCTTC. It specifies CASSQEGNARGYTF.

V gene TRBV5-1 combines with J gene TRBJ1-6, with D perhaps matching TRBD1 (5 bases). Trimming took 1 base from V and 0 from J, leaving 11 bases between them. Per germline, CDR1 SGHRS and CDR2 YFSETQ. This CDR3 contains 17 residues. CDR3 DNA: TGCGCCAGCAGCTTGCTGGGGCCCAGCTCCTATAATTCACCCCTCCACTTT. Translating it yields CASSLLGPSSYNSPLHF.

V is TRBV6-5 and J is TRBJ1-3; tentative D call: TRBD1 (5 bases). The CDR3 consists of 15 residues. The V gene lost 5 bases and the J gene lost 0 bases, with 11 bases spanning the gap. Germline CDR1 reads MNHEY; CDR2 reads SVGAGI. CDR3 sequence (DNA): TGTGCCAGCAGTCGAACAGGAAGCTCTGGAAACACCATATATTTT. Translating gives CASSRTGSSGNTIYF.

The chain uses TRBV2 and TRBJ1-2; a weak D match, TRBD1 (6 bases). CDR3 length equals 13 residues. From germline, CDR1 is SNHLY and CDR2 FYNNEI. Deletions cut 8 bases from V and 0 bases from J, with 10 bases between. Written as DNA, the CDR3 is TGTGCCAGCGGGGGGGCCCCTAACTATGGCTACACCTTC. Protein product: CASGGAPNYGYTF. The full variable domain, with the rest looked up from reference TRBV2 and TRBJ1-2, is EPEVTQTPSHQVTQMGQEVILRCVPISNHLYFYWYRQILGQKVEFLVSFYNNEISEKSEIFDDQFSVERPDGSNFTLKIRSTKLEDSAMYFCASGGAPNYGYTFGSGTRLTVV.